Listed here is a single T cell receptor (beta chain). The sample comes from a study of OX40 agonist ivuxolimab in advanced cancers. Study context: Three patients, one with hepatocellular carcinoma and two with cutaneous melanoma, responded partially.

This table comes from immunoSEQ multiplex PCR, and its TCRdb copy is limited to in-frame clones, with some not included. The sample gives about 68,000 clones, 91% of which show up once; around 0.33% is in the top ten. The CDR3 extends over 16 amino acids. Trimming pared 5 bases from V and 4 bases from J, leaving 20 bases between. Germline V lookup: CDR1 SGHAT, CDR2 FQNNGV. This clonotype originated in an adult with an advanced solid tumor such as melanoma, head and neck, liver or kidney cancer. V is TRBV11-2 and J is TRBJ1-2; D unresolved. This sample comprised CD4+ or CD8+ T cells sorted from blood, obtained in a trial of the OX40 agonist ivuxolimab. The CDR3 coding sequence is TGTGCCAGCAGCCCCCACCTTGCGGCCGCCTTCTATGGCTACACCTTC. Translating it yields CASSPHLAAAFYGYTF.